These 21 T cell receptor beta chains came from one sample sequenced in a study of control samples from healthy donors and cancer patients. The data were produced by immunoSEQ multiplex PCR, yet TCRdb's version contains in-frame clones alone and is incomplete. The sample comprises about 150,000 clones, approximately 94% of which are singletons, and approximately 5.7% rests with the top ten. Sample: blood. The receptors originated from a man aged 40-49 years in good health.

V usage is TRBV6-5 and J usage is TRBJ1-2, with D possibly being TRBD1 (6 bases). This CDR3 comprises 14 residues. Trimming shortened V by 6 bases and J by 4 bases, and 15 bases separated the two germline ends. Germline V gene sequence: CDR1 MNHEY, CDR2 SVGAGI. DNA for the CDR3: TGTGCCAGCAGGAACAACAGGGTGGGCTATGGCTACACCTTC. Amino acid sequence: CASRNNRVGYGYTF.

The J gene is TRBJ2-3, the V gene TRBV7-2, with D unclear. V lost 6 bases, J lost 8 bases, and 21 bases lay in between. The CDR3 is made up of 15 amino acids. Germline V lookup: CDR1 SGHTA, CDR2 FQGNSA. The CDR3 spells CASRDKGLTQTTQYF. The CDR3 DNA is TGTGCCAGCAGGGATAAGGGTCTAACCCAGACTACGCAGTATTTT.

This clone was recorded a few times. V and J are TRBV7-2 and TRBJ2-2; 11 bases align to TRBD2. V dropped 6 bases and J dropped 8; count of bases not matched to a gene: 11. The CDR3 extends over 16 amino acids. The germline gives CDR1 SGHTA, CDR2 FQGNSA. CDR3 sequence: CASRGLRSGGAGELFF. CDR3 nucleotide sequence: TGTGCCAGCAGGGGCCTCCGTAGCGGGGGGGCGGGGGAGCTGTTTTTT.

The chain is built from TRBV19 and TRBJ1-5, with D unclear. From germline, CDR1 is LNHDA and CDR2 SQIVND (reference sequence). Trimming took 6 bases from V and 2 from J, leaving 14 bases between them. The CDR3 has 15 amino acids. CDR3: CASRRHSSGNQPQHF. The CDR3 DNA reads as TGTGCCAGTAGAAGACATTCCTCGGGCAATCAGCCCCAGCATTTT. Filled out from reference TRBV19 and TRBJ1-5, the complete variable domain reads DGGITQSPKYLFRKEGQNVTLSCEQNLNHDAMYWYRQDPGQGLRLIYYSQIVNDFQKGDIAEGYSVSREKKESFPLTVTSAQKNPTAFYLCASRRHSSGNQPQHFGDGTRLSIL.

This chain joins TRBV7-2 and TRBJ1-1; D is unclear. Germline V gene data show CDR1 as SGHTA and CDR2 as FQGNSA. V was cut by 2 bases and J by 6 bases, with 7 bases left in between. The CDR3 totals 12 residues. This CDR3 is CASSLMGPEAFF. The CDR3 region has the DNA TGTGCCAGCAGCTTAATGGGCCCTGAAGCTTTCTTT. Using reference TRBV7-2 and TRBJ1-1 for the parts outside the CDR3, the full variable domain is GAGVSQSPSNKVTEKGKDVELRCDPISGHTALYWYRQSLGQGLEFLIYFQGNSAPDKSGLPSDRFSAERTGGSVSTLTIQRTQQEDSAVYLCASSLMGPEAFFGQGTRLTVV.

The chain has TRBV5-8 and TRBJ1-1; D gene uncertain. This CDR3 contains 13 residues. Trimming removed 4 bases from V and 3 bases from J, with 10 bases in between. Germline values: CDR1 SGHTS, CDR2 YDEGEE. The CDR3 loop reads CASSGTSYTEAFF. Here the CDR3 DNA reads TGTGCCAGCAGCGGCACAAGTTACACTGAAGCTTTCTTT.

This chain connects TRBV9 to TRBJ2-1; TRBD1 is a possible D gene (7 bases). This CDR3 has 15 residues. Germline V gene sequence: CDR1 SGDLS, CDR2 YYNGEE. The V end lost 3 bases, the J end lost 5 bases, and 15 bases lay between the germline ends. The CDR3 DNA sequence: TGTGCCAGCAGCGCCCGGCAGGGGGGTAACAATGAGCAGTTCTTC. This sequence encodes CASSARQGGNNEQFF.

The chain carries TRBV5-5 and TRBJ2-5; D tentatively fits TRBD1 or TRBD2 (5 bases each). The V and J ends lost 3 bases and 4 bases respectively, with 19 bases between them. The germline CDR1 and CDR2 sequences are SGHKS and YYEKEE (reference sequence). This CDR3 contains 16 residues. The CDR3 region has the DNA TGTGCCAGCAGCTCCAACCCACGGGGCCAACGAGAGACCCAGTACTTC. It specifies CASSSNPRGQRETQYF.

The chain carries TRBV28 and TRBJ1-1, with D hard to call. Trimming shortened V by 5 bases and J by 6 bases, and 10 bases separated the two germline ends. Per the germline V gene, CDR1 is MDHEN and CDR2 is SYDVKM. The CDR3 contains 12 residues. This CDR3 is CASSLDNSEAFF. CDR3 nucleotide sequence: TGTGCCAGCAGTCTCGACAATTCTGAAGCTTTCTTT.

The chain uses TRBV6-5 and TRBJ2-7; possibly TRBD2 for D (6 bases). CDR1 and CDR2 (germline): MNHEY, SVGAGI. Trimming stripped 6 bases from V and 5 bases from J, with 11 bases between. The CDR3 is 12 residues long. This CDR3 reads CASRTGRNEQYF. The CDR3 DNA reads TGTGCCAGCAGAACGGGGAGGAACGAGCAGTACTTC.

The gene calls are TRBV18 and TRBJ2-5; the D gene could be TRBD1 or TRBD2 (5 bases each). V dropped 3 bases and J dropped 1 base, with 9 bases sitting between them. Germline lookup yields CDR1 KGHSH and CDR2 LQKENI. This CDR3 contains 14 residues. The chain's CDR3 is CASSPGPTQETQYF. DNA for the CDR3: TGTGCCAGCTCACCGGGACCCACCCAAGAGACCCAGTACTTC.

The CDR3 DNA is TGTGCCAGCAGTTCAGGGCTTCAGCCCCAGCATTTT. The encoded protein is CASSSGLQPQHF. The J gene is TRBJ1-5, the V gene TRBV28; TRBD1 is a possible D gene (5 bases). V was trimmed by 4 bases and J by 6 bases, leaving 7 bases between them. The CDR3 has 12 amino acids. Germline CDR1 reads MDHEN; CDR2 reads SYDVKM.

This CDR3 reads CASTSGWGTGDNQPQHF. Here the CDR3 DNA reads TGTGCCAGCACCTCGGGGTGGGGAACAGGGGATAATCAGCCCCAGCATTTT. The rearrangement joins TRBV28 to TRBJ1-5; 7 bases align to TRBD1. Losses at the gene ends were 7 bases for V and 4 bases for J; bases not matched to a gene: 16. CDR1 is MDHEN and CDR2 is SYDVKM in the germline V gene. The length of the CDR3 is 17 residues.

V gene TRBV19 combines with J gene TRBJ1-2; 10 bases map to TRBD1. V lost 6 bases to trimming and J lost 8 bases; unmatched junction nucleotides: 6. The CDR3 is made up of 13 amino acids. Germline V gives CDR1 LNHDA, CDR2 SQIVND (reference sequence). This CDR3 is CASRTGGRWGYTF. The DNA for the CDR3 is TGTGCCAGTAGGACAGGGGGCCGGTGGGGCTACACCTTC.

The chain links TRBV11-2 to TRBJ2-1; 7 bases are a match to TRBD1. Germline CDR1 and CDR2: SGHAT and FQNNGV. With V trimmed by 5 bases and J by 3 bases, 13 bases remained unmatched. The CDR3 consists of 17 residues. In DNA form, the CDR3 reads TGTGCCAGCAGCCGCAATCCGACAGGGCGTATCTACAATGAGCAGTTCTTC. Translated, it gives CASSRNPTGRIYNEQFF.

In this sample, this clone turned up once. The chain employs TRBV29-1 and TRBJ1-1; D is possibly TRBD1 (6 bases). V lost 6 bases to trimming and J lost 2 bases, with 10 bases between them. The CDR3 runs to 12 residues. Germline V lookup: CDR1 SQVTM, CDR2 ANQGSEA. Written as DNA, the CDR3 is TGCAGCGTAAACAGGGCCAACACTGAAGCTTTCTTT. As protein: CSVNRANTEAFF.

This clone showed up just once. The chain recombines TRBV27 with TRBJ1-5, with unresolved D. The CDR3 is 14 amino acids. CDR1 is MNHEY, CDR2 SMNVEV, per germline (reference sequence). V dropped 4 bases and J dropped 4 bases, with 11 bases sitting between them. This chain's CDR3 is CASSSTMGNQPQHF. As DNA, the CDR3 is TGTGCCAGCAGTTCAACCATGGGGAATCAGCCCCAGCATTTT.

The chain has TRBV27 and TRBJ1-2; 12 positions agree with TRBD1. The CDR3 extends over 16 amino acids. The germline gives CDR1 MNHEY, CDR2 SMNVEV (reference sequence). V lost 4 bases to trimming and J lost 7 bases; unmatched junction nucleotides: 10. In DNA, the CDR3 is TGTGCCAGCAGTTCGCACTCGGGACAGGGGGCGCGTGGCTACACCTTC. It yields the protein CASSSHSGQGARGYTF.

The chain has TRBV5-4 and TRBJ2-1, with no clear D. This CDR3 comprises 13 residues. With 4 bases removed from V and 4 bases from J, the gap between germline ends came to 9 bases. From germline, CDR1 is SGHNT and CDR2 YYREEE (reference sequence). CDR3 coding DNA: TGTGCCAGCAGCCCCGGGCCTTACAATGAGCAGTTCTTC. Translation gives CASSPGPYNEQFF.

This clone appeared once. This chain links TRBV4-1 with TRBJ1-6, with no clear D. CDR1 MGHRA and CDR2 YSYEKL come from the germline V gene. CDR3 length equals 18 residues. Trimming removed 0 bases at V and 4 bases at J, with 16 bases between. The CDR3 nucleotides read TGCGCCAGCAGCCAAGATCGAAAGGCGTTCTTTTATAATTCACCCCTCCACTTT. Its translation is CASSQDRKAFFYNSPLHF.

This chain links TRBV6-1 with TRBJ1-5, with D uncertain. The CDR3 has 14 residues. V gave up 3 bases and J gave up 4 bases, with 10 bases separating them. Looked up from germline, CDR1 is MNHNS and CDR2 is SASEGT. The CDR3 region is CASSEYSPNQPQHF. In DNA, the CDR3 is TGTGCCAGCAGTGAGTACAGCCCGAATCAGCCCCAGCATTTT.